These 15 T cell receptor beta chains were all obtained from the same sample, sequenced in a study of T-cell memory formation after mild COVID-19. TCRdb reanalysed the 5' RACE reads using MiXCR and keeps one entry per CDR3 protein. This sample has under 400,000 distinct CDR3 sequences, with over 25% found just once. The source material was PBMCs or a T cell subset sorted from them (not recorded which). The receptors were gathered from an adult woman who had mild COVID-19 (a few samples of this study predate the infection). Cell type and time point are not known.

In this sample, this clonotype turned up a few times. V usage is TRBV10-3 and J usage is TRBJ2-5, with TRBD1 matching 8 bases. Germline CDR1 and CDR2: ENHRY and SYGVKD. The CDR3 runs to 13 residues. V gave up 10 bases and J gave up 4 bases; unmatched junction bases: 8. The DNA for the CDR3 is TGTGCCACCGGACAGGGTGAGGGAGAGACCCAGTACTTC. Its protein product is CATGQGEGETQYF.

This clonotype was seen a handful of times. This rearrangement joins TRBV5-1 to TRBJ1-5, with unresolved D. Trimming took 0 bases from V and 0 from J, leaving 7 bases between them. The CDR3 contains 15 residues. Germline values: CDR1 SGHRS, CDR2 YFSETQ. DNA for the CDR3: TGCGCCAGCAGCTTGGGCGCGGGTAGCAATCAGCCCCAGCATTTT. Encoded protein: CASSLGAGSNQPQHF.

The CDR3 DNA sequence: TGTGCCAGCAGTTCCACCACTGAAGCTTTCTTT. Protein product: CASSSTTEAFF. This rearrangement joins TRBV6-5 to TRBJ1-1; D not certain. This CDR3 region has 11 residues. From germline, CDR1 is MNHEY and CDR2 SVGAGI. Trimming removed 4 bases at V and 4 bases at J, with 4 bases between.

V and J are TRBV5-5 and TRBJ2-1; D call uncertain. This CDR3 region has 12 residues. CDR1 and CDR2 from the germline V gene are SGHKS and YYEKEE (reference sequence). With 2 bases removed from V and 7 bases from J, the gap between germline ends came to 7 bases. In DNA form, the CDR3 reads TGTGCCAGCAGCTTAGCCCAGAATGAGCAGTTCTTC. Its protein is CASSLAQNEQFF.

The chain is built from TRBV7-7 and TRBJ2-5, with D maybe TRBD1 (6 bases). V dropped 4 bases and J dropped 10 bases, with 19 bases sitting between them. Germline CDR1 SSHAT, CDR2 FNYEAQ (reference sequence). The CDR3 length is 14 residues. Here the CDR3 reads CASSSAASTGHQYF. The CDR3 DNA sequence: TGTGCCAGCAGCTCCGCCGCTAGCACAGGGCACCAGTACTTC. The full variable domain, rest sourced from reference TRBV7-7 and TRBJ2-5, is GAGVSQSPRYKVTKRGQDVTLRCDPISSHATLYWYQQALGQGPEFLTYFNYEAQPDKSGLPSDRFSAERPEGSISTLTIQRTEQRDSAMYRCASSSAASTGHQYFGPGTRLLVL.

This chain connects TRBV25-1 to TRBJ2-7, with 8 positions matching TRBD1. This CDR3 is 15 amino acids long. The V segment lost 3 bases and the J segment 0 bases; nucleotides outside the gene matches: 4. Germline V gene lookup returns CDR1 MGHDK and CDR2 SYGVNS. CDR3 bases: TGTGCCAGCAGTGATGAGACAGGGGTCTCCTACGAGCAGTACTTC. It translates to CASSDETGVSYEQYF.

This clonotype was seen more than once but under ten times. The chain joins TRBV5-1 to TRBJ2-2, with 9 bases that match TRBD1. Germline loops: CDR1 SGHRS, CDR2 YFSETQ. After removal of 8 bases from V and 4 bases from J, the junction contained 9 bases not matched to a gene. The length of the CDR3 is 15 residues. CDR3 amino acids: CASSDRGALTGELFF. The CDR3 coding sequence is TGCGCCAGTTCCGACAGGGGGGCCCTCACCGGGGAGCTGTTTTTT.

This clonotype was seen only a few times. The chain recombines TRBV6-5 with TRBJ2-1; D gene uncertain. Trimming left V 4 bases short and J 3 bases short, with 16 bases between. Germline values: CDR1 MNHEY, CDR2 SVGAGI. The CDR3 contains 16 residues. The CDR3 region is CASSSLRGRGYNEQFF. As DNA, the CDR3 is TGTGCCAGCAGTTCCCTTCGAGGAAGAGGCTACAATGAGCAGTTCTTC.

CDR3 in DNA: TGCGCCAGCAGCCTCGACAGGGGAACGAACACTGAAGCTTTCTTT. Translating it yields CASSLDRGTNTEAFF. V usage is TRBV4-1 and J usage is TRBJ1-1; TRBD1 aligns across 8 bases. Looked up from germline, CDR1 is MGHRA and CDR2 is YSYEKL. The CDR3 extends over 15 amino acids. V shed 4 bases and J 1 base; nucleotides not matched to a gene: 5.

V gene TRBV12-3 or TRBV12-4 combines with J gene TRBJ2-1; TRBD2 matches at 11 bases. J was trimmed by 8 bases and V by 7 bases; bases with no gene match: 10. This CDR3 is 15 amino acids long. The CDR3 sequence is CASTEGLAGGHEQFF. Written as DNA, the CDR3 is TGTGCCAGCACCGAGGGTCTAGCGGGAGGCCATGAGCAGTTCTTC.

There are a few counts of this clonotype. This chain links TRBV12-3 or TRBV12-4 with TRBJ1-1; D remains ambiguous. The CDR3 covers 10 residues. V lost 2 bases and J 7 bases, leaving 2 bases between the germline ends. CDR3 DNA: TGTGCCAGCAGTTTAAATGAAGCTTTCTTT. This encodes CASSLNEAFF.

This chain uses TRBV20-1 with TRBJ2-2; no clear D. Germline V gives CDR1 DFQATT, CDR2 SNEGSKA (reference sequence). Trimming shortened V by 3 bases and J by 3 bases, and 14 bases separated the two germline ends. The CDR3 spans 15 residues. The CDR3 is CSARGKNTHTGELFF. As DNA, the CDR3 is TGCAGTGCTAGGGGGAAAAACACACACACCGGGGAGCTGTTTTTT.

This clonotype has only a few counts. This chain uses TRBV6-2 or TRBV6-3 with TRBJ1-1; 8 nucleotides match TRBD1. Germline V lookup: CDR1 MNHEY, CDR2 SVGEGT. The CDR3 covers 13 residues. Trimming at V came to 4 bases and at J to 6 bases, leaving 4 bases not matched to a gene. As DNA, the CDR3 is TGTGCCAGCAGTTTCGAACAGGGGGCTGAAGCTTTCTTT. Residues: CASSFEQGAEAFF.

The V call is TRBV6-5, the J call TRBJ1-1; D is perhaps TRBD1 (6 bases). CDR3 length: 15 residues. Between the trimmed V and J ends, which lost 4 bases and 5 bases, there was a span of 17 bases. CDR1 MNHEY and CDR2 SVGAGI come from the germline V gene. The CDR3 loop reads CASSWQGGLGTEAFF. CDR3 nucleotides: TGTGCCAGCAGTTGGCAAGGGGGGTTGGGGACTGAAGCTTTCTTT.

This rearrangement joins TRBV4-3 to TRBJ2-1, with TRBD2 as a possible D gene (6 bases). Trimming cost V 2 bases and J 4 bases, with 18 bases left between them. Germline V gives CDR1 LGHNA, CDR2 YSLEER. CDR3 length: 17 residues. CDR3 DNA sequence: TGCGCCAGCAGCCAAACTCCCGGGACTGGACCATACAATGAGCAGTTCTTC. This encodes CASSQTPGTGPYNEQFF.